Listed here are 13 T cell receptor beta chains from one sample, sequenced in a study of blood T cell repertoires in COVID-19. Profiled with immunoSEQ multiplex PCR; TCRdb holds only in-frame clones, not every one. The table includes about 92,000 clones, 85% detected once. Specimen: peripheral blood. These receptors originate from a man older than 75 with acute or convalescent COVID-19.

This clone was detected a few times. The rearrangement links TRBV19 to TRBJ2-3; 12 bases align to TRBD2. The V gene end was trimmed by 7 bases and the J gene end by 4 bases; junction bases not matched to a gene: 6. CDR1 and CDR2 (germline): LNHDA, SQIVND (reference sequence). The CDR3 is made up of 15 amino acids. The chain's CDR3 is CASNEGTSGPDTQYF. The DNA for the CDR3 is TGTGCCAGTAACGAGGGGACTAGCGGGCCAGATACGCAGTATTTT.

This clone was recorded once. This chain uses TRBV6-2 or TRBV6-3 with TRBJ2-7, with TRBD2 matching over 9 bases. This CDR3 spans 13 amino acids. The ends lost 4 bases at V and 7 bases at J; junction bases unmatched: 5. From germline, CDR1 is MNHEY and CDR2 SVGEGT. In DNA form, the CDR3 reads TGTGCCAGCAGTTGGTTAGCGGGAGAGGAGCAGTACTTC. It encodes CASSWLAGEEQYF.

V usage is TRBV13 and J usage is TRBJ2-2; 13 bases match TRBD2. This CDR3 is 17 amino acids long. V gave up 3 bases and J gave up 4 bases; unmatched junction bases: 5. Germline values: CDR1 PRHDT, CDR2 FYEKMQ (reference sequence). The CDR3 is CASSFPGTSGVTGELFF. The CDR3 region has the DNA TGTGCCAGCAGCTTTCCCGGGACTAGCGGGGTCACCGGGGAGCTGTTTTTT.

Of note for this clone: One junction end does not reproduce the germline sequence, and a read error may be involved. V usage is TRBV18 and J usage is TRBJ1-6; no firm D call. CDR1 KGHSH and CDR2 LQKENI come from the germline V gene. The CDR3 loop spans 12 amino acids. CDR3 loop: CASSPNVGVIIF. The CDR3 DNA is TGTGCCAGCTCACCAAATGTCGGGGTTATTATCTTT.

The chain links TRBV5-1 to TRBJ2-3, with 13 bases fitting TRBD2. From germline, CDR1 is SGHRS and CDR2 YFSETQ. The CDR3 length is 16 residues. V shed 4 bases and J 2 bases; nucleotides not matched to a gene: 4. CDR3 loop: CASSGGLAGVTDTQYF. In DNA, the CDR3 is TGCGCCAGCAGCGGAGGACTAGCGGGAGTCACAGATACGCAGTATTTT. Using reference TRBV5-1 and TRBJ2-3 for the parts outside the CDR3, the full variable domain is KAGVTQTPRYLIKTRGQQVTLSCSPISGHRSVSWYQQTPGQGLQFLFEYFSETQRNKGNFPGRFSGRQFSNSRSEMNVSTLELGDSALYLCASSGGLAGVTDTQYFGPGTRLTVL.

The chain has TRBV5-6 and TRBJ1-2; tentative D call: TRBD1 (6 bases). CDR1 and CDR2 (germline): SGHDT, YYEEEE. Between the trimmed V and J ends, which lost 5 bases and 4 bases, there was a span of 18 bases. The CDR3 runs 15 residues. The CDR3 reads CASRPGGAVVYGYTF. CDR3 DNA: TGTGCCAGCAGGCCCGGGGGGGCGGTCGTCTATGGCTACACCTTC.

V and J are TRBV9 and TRBJ1-2; maybe TRBD1 (6 bases). The CDR3 is 14 residues long. V shed 3 bases and J shed 8 bases, with 17 bases lying between them. Germline CDR1 and CDR2: SGDLS and YYNGEE. The CDR3 DNA reads TGTGCCAGCAGCGCTCAGGGGAGTTCAAACGGCTACACCTTC. It specifies CASSAQGSSNGYTF.

This clone is a singleton in its sample. The rearrangement uses TRBV27 and TRBJ1-2, with D tentatively TRBD1 (6 bases). Germline CDR1 is MNHEY and CDR2 is SMNVEV (reference sequence). The CDR3 runs to 14 residues. The germline V and J ends were trimmed by 6 bases and 4 bases, with 15 bases remaining between them. The CDR3 reads CASRPGQNLYGYTF. The CDR3 nucleotides are TGTGCCAGCAGACCAGGACAGAACCTCTATGGCTACACCTTC.

This rearrangement joins TRBV2 to TRBJ2-2; 8 bases agree with TRBD2. V lost 2 bases and J lost 6; bases outside the gene matches: 8. CDR1 and CDR2 from the germline V gene are SNHLY and FYNNEI. The CDR3 has 16 amino acids. The DNA of the CDR3 is TGTGCCAGCAGTGAAACTCCCAGCGGGAGTGCCGGGGAGCTGTTTTTT. Its protein is CASSETPSGSAGELFF.

CDR3 protein: CASRRTGGYGYTF. The DNA of the CDR3 is TGTGCCAGCAGAAGAACAGGGGGCTATGGCTACACCTTC. The chain couples TRBV6-5 to TRBJ1-2, with 8 positions matching TRBD1. J gave up 4 bases and V 6 bases, and 4 bases lay outside the gene matches. This CDR3 region has 13 residues. Germline-derived CDR1 and CDR2 are MNHEY and SVGAGI.

The V gene is TRBV29-1, the J gene TRBJ2-3; tentative D call: TRBD2 (6 bases). Trimming took 6 bases from V and 3 from J, leaving 22 bases between them. Germline V lookup: CDR1 SQVTM, CDR2 ANQGSEA. This CDR3 has 16 amino acids. This CDR3 reads CSVLAELRGGTDTQYF. In DNA, the CDR3 is TGCAGCGTCTTGGCGGAACTAAGAGGAGGGACAGATACGCAGTATTTT.

The chain joins TRBV10-2 to TRBJ2-1; TRBD2 matches at 13 bases. The CDR3 has 15 amino acids. Looked up from germline, CDR1 is WSHSY and CDR2 is SAAADI. Trimming at V came to 6 bases and at J to 6 bases, leaving 5 bases not matched to a gene. The chain's CDR3 is CASRGTSGKRNEQFF. The CDR3, as DNA: TGCGCCAGCAGGGGGACTAGCGGGAAGCGCAATGAGCAGTTCTTC.

The chain combines TRBV5-1 with TRBJ2-1; TRBD2 matches at 7 bases. Trimming cost V 1 base and J 4 bases; bases outside gene matches: 2. Germline assignment: CDR1 SGHRS and CDR2 YFSETQ. CDR3 length equals 14 residues. The CDR3 DNA reads TGCGCCAGCAGCTTGACGGGACTATACAATGAGCAGTTCTTC. The encoded protein is CASSLTGLYNEQFF.